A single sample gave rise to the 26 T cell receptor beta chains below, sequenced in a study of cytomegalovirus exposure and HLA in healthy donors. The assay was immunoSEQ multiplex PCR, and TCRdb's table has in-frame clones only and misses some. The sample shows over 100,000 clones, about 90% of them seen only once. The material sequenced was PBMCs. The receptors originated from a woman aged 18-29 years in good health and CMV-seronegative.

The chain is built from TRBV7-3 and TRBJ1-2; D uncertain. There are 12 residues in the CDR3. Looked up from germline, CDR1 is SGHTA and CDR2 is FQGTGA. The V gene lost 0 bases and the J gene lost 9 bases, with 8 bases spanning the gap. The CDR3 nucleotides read TGTGCCAGCAGCTTAACTCTGGGCAGCTACACCTTC. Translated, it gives CASSLTLGSYTF.

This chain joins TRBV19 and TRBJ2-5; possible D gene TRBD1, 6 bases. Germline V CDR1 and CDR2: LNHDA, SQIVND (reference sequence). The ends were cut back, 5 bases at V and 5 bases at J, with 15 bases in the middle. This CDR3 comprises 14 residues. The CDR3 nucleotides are TGTGCCAGTAGTTCTACAGGGTTCCGGGAGACCCAGTACTTC. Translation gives CASSSTGFRETQYF.

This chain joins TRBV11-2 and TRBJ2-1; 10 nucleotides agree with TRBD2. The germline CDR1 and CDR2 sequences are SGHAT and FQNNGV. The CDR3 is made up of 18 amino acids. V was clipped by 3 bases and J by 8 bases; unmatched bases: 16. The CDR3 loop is CASSLSSGGPGGEYEQFF. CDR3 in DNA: TGTGCCAGCAGCTTGTCTAGCGGGGGCCCGGGGGGGGAGTATGAGCAGTTCTTC.

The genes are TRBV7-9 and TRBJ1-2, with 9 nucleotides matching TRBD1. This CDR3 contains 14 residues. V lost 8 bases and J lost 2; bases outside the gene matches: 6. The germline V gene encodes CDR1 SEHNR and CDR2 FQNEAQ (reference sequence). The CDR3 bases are TGTGCCAGCGAGACCGGGACAGGGAACTATGGCTACACCTTC. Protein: CASETGTGNYGYTF.

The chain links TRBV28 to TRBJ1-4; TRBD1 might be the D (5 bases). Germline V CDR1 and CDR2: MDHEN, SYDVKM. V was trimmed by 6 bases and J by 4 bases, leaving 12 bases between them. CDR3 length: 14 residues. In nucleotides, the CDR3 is TGTGCCAGCAGCATCAGGGCCGGTAATGAAAAACTGTTTTTT. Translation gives CASSIRAGNEKLFF. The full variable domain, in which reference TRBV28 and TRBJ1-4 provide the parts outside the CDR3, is DVKVTQSSRYLVKRTGEKVFLECVQDMDHENMFWYRQDPGLGLRLIYFSYDVKMKEKGDIPEGYSVSREKKERFSLILESASTNQTSMYLCASSIRAGNEKLFFGSGTQLSVL.

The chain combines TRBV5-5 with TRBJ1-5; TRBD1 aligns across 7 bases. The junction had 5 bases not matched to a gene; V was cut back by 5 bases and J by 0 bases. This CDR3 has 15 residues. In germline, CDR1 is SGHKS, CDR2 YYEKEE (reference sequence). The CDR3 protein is CASRVTGNSNQPQHF. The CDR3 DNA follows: TGTGCCAGCAGGGTGACAGGGAATAGCAATCAGCCCCAGCATTTT.

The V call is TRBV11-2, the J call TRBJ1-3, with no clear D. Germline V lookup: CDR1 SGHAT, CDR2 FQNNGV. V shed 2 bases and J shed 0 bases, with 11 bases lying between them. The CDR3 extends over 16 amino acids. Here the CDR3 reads CASSLWARLSGNTIYF. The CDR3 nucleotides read TGTGCCAGCAGCTTATGGGCCAGGCTCTCTGGAAACACCATATATTTT.

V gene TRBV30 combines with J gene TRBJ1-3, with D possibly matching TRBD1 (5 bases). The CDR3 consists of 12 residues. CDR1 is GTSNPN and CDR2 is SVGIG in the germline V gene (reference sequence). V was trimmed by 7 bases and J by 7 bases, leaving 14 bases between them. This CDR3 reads CASSSRGNTIYF. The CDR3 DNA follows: TGTGCCTCCTCCAGCCGGGGGAACACCATATATTTT.

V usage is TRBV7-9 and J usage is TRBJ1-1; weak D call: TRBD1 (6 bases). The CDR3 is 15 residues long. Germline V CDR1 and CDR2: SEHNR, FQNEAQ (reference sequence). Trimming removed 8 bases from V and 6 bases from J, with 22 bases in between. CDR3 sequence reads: CASGKKQGQGAEAFF. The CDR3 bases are TGTGCCAGCGGGAAGAAACAGGGCCAAGGGGCTGAAGCTTTCTTT.

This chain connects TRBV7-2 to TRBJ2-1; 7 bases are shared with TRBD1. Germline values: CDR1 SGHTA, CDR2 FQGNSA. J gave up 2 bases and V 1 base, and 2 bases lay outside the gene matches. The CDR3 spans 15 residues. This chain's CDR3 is CASSLGTGTYNEQFF. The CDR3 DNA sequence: TGTGCCAGCAGCTTAGGGACAGGTACCTACAATGAGCAGTTCTTC.

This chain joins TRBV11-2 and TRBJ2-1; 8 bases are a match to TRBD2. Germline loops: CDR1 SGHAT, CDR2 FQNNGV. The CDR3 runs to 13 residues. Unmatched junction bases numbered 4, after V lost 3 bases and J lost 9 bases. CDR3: CASSLSGGGEQFF. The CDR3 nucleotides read TGTGCCAGCAGCTTGTCGGGAGGGGGTGAGCAGTTCTTC.

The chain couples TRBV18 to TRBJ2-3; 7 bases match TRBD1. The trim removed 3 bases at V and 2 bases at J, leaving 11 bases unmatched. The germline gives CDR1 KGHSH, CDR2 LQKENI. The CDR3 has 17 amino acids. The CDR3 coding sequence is TGTGCCAGCTCACCTAACCCCGGACAGGTGATCACAGATACGCAGTATTTT. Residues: CASSPNPGQVITDTQYF.

In DNA, the CDR3 is TGTGCCAGCGACTCTCCCATCGGTGAAGCTTTCTTT. It encodes CASDSPIGEAFF. This chain joins TRBV28 and TRBJ1-1, with D uncertain. This CDR3 contains 12 residues. Germline assignment: CDR1 MDHEN and CDR2 SYDVKM. The V and J ends lost 8 bases and 7 bases respectively, with 14 bases between them.

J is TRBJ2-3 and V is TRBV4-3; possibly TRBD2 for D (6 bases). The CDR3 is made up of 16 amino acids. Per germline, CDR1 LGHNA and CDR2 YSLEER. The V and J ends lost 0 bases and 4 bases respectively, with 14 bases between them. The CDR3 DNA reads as TGCGCCAGCAGCCAAGATGCTGGCGGGGTAGCAGATACGCAGTATTTT. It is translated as CASSQDAGGVADTQYF.

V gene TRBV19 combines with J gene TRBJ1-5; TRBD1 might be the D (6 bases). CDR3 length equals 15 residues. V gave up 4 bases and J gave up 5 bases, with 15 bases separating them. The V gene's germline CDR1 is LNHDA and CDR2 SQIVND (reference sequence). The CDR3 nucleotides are TGTGCCAGTAGTAAGGGATCTCAGGGGTATCAGCCCCAGCATTTT. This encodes CASSKGSQGYQPQHF.

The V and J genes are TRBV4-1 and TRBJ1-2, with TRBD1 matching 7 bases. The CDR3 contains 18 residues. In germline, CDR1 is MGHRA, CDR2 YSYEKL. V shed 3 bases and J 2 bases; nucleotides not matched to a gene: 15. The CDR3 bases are TGCGCCAGCAGCCACACACACAGGGGACACTCTTGGAACTATGGCTACACCTTC. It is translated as CASSHTHRGHSWNYGYTF.

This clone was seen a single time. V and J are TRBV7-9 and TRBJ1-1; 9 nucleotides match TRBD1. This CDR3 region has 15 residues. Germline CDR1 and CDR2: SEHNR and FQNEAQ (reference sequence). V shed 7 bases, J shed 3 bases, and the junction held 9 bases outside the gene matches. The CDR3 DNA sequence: TGTGCCAGCATCCGAATCGACAGGGGGGACACTGAAGCTTTCTTT. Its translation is CASIRIDRGDTEAFF.

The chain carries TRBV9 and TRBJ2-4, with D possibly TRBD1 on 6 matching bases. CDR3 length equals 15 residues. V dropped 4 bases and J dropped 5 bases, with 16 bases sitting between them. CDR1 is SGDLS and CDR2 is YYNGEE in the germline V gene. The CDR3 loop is CASSYQGTTENIQYF. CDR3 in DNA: TGTGCCAGCAGCTATCAGGGGACAACTGAAAACATTCAGTACTTC.

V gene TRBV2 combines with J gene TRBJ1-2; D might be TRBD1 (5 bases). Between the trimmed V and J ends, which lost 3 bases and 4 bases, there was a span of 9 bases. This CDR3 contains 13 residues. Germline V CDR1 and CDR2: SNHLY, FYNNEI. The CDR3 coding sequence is TGTGCCAGCAGTGAGCAGGGACTCTATGGCTACACCTTC. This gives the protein CASSEQGLYGYTF.

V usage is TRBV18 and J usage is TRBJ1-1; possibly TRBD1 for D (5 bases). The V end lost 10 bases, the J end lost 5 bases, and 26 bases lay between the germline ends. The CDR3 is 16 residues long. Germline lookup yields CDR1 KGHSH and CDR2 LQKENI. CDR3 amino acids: CATDLGGVRTGTEAFF. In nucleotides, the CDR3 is TGTGCCACCGATTTGGGGGGAGTCCGTACGGGAACTGAAGCTTTCTTT.

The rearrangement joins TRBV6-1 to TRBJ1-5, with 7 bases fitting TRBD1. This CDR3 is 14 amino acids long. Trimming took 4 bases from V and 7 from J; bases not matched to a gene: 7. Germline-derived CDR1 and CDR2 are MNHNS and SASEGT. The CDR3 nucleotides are TGTGCCAGCAGTGGAGGACAGGCTACCCAGCCCCAGCATTTT. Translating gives CASSGGQATQPQHF.

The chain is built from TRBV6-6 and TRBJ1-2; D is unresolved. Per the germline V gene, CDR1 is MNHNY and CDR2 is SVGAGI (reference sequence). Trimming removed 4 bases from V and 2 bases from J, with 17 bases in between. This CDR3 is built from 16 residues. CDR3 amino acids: CASSSSSTKRNYGYTF. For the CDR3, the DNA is TGTGCCAGCAGTTCCTCATCAACTAAGAGGAACTATGGCTACACCTTC.

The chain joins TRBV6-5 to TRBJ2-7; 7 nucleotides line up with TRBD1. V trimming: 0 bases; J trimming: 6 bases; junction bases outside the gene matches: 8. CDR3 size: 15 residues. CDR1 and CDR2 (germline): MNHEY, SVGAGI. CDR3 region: CASSYSDRQVGEQYF. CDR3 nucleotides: TGTGCCAGCAGTTACTCGGACAGGCAGGTCGGCGAGCAGTACTTC.

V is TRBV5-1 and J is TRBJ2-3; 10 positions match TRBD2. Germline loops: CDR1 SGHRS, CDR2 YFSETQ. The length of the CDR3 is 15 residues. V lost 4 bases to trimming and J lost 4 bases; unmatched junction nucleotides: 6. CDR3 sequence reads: CASSIAGGVPDTQYF. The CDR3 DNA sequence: TGCGCCAGCAGCATAGCGGGGGGAGTCCCAGATACGCAGTATTTT.

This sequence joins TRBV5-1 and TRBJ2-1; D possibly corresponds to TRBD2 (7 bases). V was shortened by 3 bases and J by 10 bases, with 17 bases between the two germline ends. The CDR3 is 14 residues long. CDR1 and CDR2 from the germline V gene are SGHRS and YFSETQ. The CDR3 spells CASSSGGDGGEQFF. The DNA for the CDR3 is TGCGCCAGCAGCTCGGGGGGCGACGGTGGAGAGCAGTTCTTC. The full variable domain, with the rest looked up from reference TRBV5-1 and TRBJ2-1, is KAGVTQTPRYLIKTRGQQVTLSCSPISGHRSVSWYQQTPGQGLQFLFEYFSETQRNKGNFPGRFSGRQFSNSRSEMNVSTLELGDSALYLCASSSGGDGGEQFFGPGTRLTVL.

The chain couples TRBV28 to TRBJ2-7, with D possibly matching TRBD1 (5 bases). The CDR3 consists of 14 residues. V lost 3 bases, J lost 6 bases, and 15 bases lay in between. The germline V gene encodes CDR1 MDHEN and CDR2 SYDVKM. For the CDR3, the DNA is TGTGCCAGCAGTTTCAGTTTCCAGGGCCGCGAGCAGTACTTC. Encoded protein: CASSFSFQGREQYF.